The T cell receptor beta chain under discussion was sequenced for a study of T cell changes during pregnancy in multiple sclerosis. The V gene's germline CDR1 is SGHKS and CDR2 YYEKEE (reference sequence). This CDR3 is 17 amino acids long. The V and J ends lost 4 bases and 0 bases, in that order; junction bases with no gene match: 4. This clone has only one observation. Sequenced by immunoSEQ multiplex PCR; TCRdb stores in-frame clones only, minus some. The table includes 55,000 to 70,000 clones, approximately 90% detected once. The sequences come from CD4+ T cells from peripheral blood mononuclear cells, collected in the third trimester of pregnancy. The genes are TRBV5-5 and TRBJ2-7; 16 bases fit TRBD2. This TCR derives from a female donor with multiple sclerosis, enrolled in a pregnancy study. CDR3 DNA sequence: TGTGCCAGCAGCAAGGGACTAGCGGGAGGGTCCTCCTACGAGCAGTACTTC. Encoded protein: CASSKGLAGGSSYEQYF.